The next 20 T cell receptor beta chains were all read from a single sample in a study of shared clonotypes between healthy human individuals. Terminally differentiated effector memory CD45RA+ cells were excluded by CCR7 positive selection of CD45RO-negative cells. Here immunoSEQ multiplex PCR was the method, and the copy in TCRdb shows in-frame clones only, minus some. In the table there are about 2 million clones, about 95% of which are singletons. The sample was naive CD8+ T cells sorted from blood. The receptors were sampled from a man aged 18-30 years in good health.

The chain has TRBV6-5 and TRBJ1-5; 7 bases align to TRBD1. CDR1 and CDR2 from the germline V gene are MNHEY and SVGAGI. The CDR3 consists of 13 residues. V lost 2 bases and J lost 7; bases outside the gene matches: 2. The CDR3 protein is CASSYIQGQPQHF. In nucleotides, the CDR3 is TGTGCCAGCAGTTACATACAGGGGCAGCCCCAGCATTTT.

This clone has just one count. The same CDR3 is also encoded by other DNA sequences in this sample. V gene TRBV4-1 combines with J gene TRBJ2-5; D is ambiguous. V lost 1 base, J lost 2 bases, and 11 bases lay in between. The CDR3 has 15 residues. Germline V gene data show CDR1 as MGHRA and CDR2 as YSYEKL. CDR3 nucleotide sequence: TGCGCCAGCAGCCAAGTACCCGGGTCACAAGAGACCCAGTACTTC. This gives the protein CASSQVPGSQETQYF.

The rearrangement uses TRBV5-8 and TRBJ2-7, with D perhaps matching TRBD1 or TRBD2 (5 bases each). The CDR3 extends over 11 amino acids. The V gene lost 5 bases and the J gene lost 11 bases, with 14 bases spanning the gap. CDR1 and CDR2 from the germline V gene are SGHTS and YDEGEE. CDR3 nucleotides: TGTGCCAGCAGAACTGGGGGAAGGGAGTACTTC. Translation gives CASRTGGREYF. The full variable domain, rest sourced from reference TRBV5-8 and TRBJ2-7, is EAGVTQSPTHLIKTRGQQATLRCSPISGHTSVYWYQQALGLGLQFLLWYDEGEERNRGNFPPRFSGRQFPNYSSELNVNALELEDSALYLCASRTGGREYFGPGTRLTVT.

The rearrangement links TRBV5-4 to TRBJ1-1, with 9 bases fitting TRBD1. CDR3 length: 15 residues. Germline CDR1 SGHNT, CDR2 YYREEE (reference sequence). Trimming took 3 bases from V and 5 from J; bases not matched to a gene: 8. The CDR3 nucleotides are TGTGCCAGCAGCTCTCCAGGGACAGGGATGACTGAAGCTTTCTTT. Protein product: CASSSPGTGMTEAFF.

The chain joins TRBV4-3 to TRBJ2-6; weak D call: TRBD2 (6 bases). Trimming cost V 3 bases and J 0 bases, with 12 bases left between them. This CDR3 region has 17 residues. The germline CDR1 and CDR2 sequences are LGHNA and YSLEER. CDR3 residues: CASSQEGFGSGANVLTF. The DNA for the CDR3 is TGCGCCAGCAGCCAGGAGGGGTTTGGCTCTGGGGCCAACGTCCTGACTTTC.

This chain uses TRBV27 with TRBJ2-5; D may match TRBD1 or TRBD2 (5 bases each). The CDR3 loop spans 15 amino acids. Germline loops: CDR1 MNHEY, CDR2 SMNVEV (reference sequence). V lost 5 bases, J lost 1 base, and 14 bases lay in between. The CDR3 region is CASSPTPGTQETQYF. The CDR3 DNA is TGTGCCAGCAGTCCTACACCAGGGACCCAAGAGACCCAGTACTTC.

The chain has TRBV9 and TRBJ1-1; D is ambiguous. The CDR3 extends over 13 amino acids. With 0 bases removed from V and 5 bases from J, the gap between germline ends came to 8 bases. CDR1 is SGDLS, CDR2 YYNGEE, per germline. The CDR3 DNA sequence: TGTGCCAGCAGCGTAGAGTTGGGGACTGAAGCTTTCTTT. As protein: CASSVELGTEAFF.

The chain couples TRBV7-9 to TRBJ1-5; 8 nucleotides match TRBD1. In germline, CDR1 is SEHNR, CDR2 FQNEAQ (reference sequence). V lost 4 bases to trimming and J lost 3 bases; unmatched junction nucleotides: 5. The CDR3 is made up of 15 amino acids. The CDR3 spells CASSSAGGFNQPQHF. CDR3 sequence (DNA): TGTGCCAGCAGCTCGGCAGGGGGCTTCAATCAGCCCCAGCATTTT.

CDR3 nucleotide sequence: TGTGCCAGCAGCAAAGAGCCAGGAGGGGATACGCAGTATTTT. This sequence encodes CASSKEPGGDTQYF. The chain couples TRBV11-2 to TRBJ2-3; maybe TRBD2 (6 bases). Trimming stripped 5 bases from V and 6 bases from J, with 15 bases between. Germline V gene data show CDR1 as SGHAT and CDR2 as FQNNGV. This CDR3 is built from 14 residues. Using reference TRBV11-2 and TRBJ2-3 for the parts outside the CDR3, the full variable domain is EAGVAQSPRYKIIEKRQSVAFWCNPISGHATLYWYQQILGQGPKLLIQFQNNGVVDDSQLPKDRFSAERLKGVDSTLKIQPAKLEDSAVYLCASSKEPGGDTQYFGPGTRLTVL.

The chain is built from TRBV19 and TRBJ2-1, with 10 nucleotides matching TRBD2. The CDR3 covers 15 residues. The trim removed 2 bases at V and 5 bases at J, leaving 3 bases unmatched. Per germline, CDR1 LNHDA and CDR2 SQIVND (reference sequence). This CDR3 reads CASSITSGAHNEQFF. CDR3 DNA sequence: TGTGCCAGTAGTATAACTAGCGGGGCCCACAATGAGCAGTTCTTC.

The chain combines TRBV6-5 with TRBJ1-2; D unclear. The germline V gene has CDR1 MNHEY and CDR2 SVGAGI. The CDR3 covers 14 residues. The V gene lost 2 bases and the J gene lost 4 bases, with 11 bases spanning the gap. CDR3 sequence reads: CASSYRGVGYGYTF. DNA of the CDR3: TGTGCCAGCAGTTACCGGGGAGTGGGCTATGGCTACACCTTC.

For this clone: In the same sample, other DNA sequences code for this CDR3. The genes are TRBV27 and TRBJ2-7, with 7 bases that match TRBD1. The ends lost 2 bases at V and 2 bases at J; junction bases unmatched: 0. Germline CDR1 MNHEY, CDR2 SMNVEV (reference sequence). The CDR3 is 13 residues long. The CDR3 spells CASSLTGAYEQYF. The CDR3 bases are TGTGCCAGCAGTTTAACAGGGGCCTACGAGCAGTACTTC.

This chain links TRBV6-6 with TRBJ2-1, with D possibly called TRBD1 or TRBD2 (5 bases each). Trimming pared 5 bases from V and 0 bases from J, leaving 11 bases between. Germline CDR1 reads MNHNY; CDR2 reads SVGAGI (reference sequence). The CDR3 sequence is 15 residues long. In DNA, the CDR3 is TGTGCCAGCAGTGACGGGACGAGCTCCTACAATGAGCAGTTCTTC. Its translation is CASSDGTSSYNEQFF.

This clone appeared a single time. The V gene is TRBV30, the J gene TRBJ1-2, with D uncertain. Germline V gene data show CDR1 as GTSNPN and CDR2 as SVGIG (reference sequence). The CDR3 sequence is 11 residues long. Trimming removed 2 bases at V and 8 bases at J, with 9 bases between. The CDR3 region has the DNA TGTGCCTGGAGTACGGGTTTGGGCTACACCTTC. Its translation is CAWSTGLGYTF.

J is TRBJ1-6 and V is TRBV10-3; possibly TRBD1 for D (6 bases). Trimming removed 6 bases at V and 7 bases at J, with 7 bases between. The CDR3 totals 12 residues. Germline V CDR1 and CDR2: ENHRY, SYGVKD. Written as DNA, the CDR3 is TGTGCCATCAGCACAGGGAATTCACCCCTCCACTTT. Protein sequence: CAISTGNSPLHF.

This chain links TRBV6-5 with TRBJ1-1; 9 bases fit TRBD1. Germline CDR1 reads MNHEY; CDR2 reads SVGAGI. CDR3 length equals 14 residues. V shed 8 bases and J 0 bases; nucleotides not matched to a gene: 4. In DNA form, the CDR3 reads TGTGCCAGCGGGACAGGGATCATGAACACTGAAGCTTTCTTT. Encoded protein: CASGTGIMNTEAFF.

Details on this clone: Other DNA sequences in the sample encode the same CDR3. The chain carries TRBV11-2 and TRBJ2-7; 10 bases match TRBD1. Germline V gene lookup returns CDR1 SGHAT and CDR2 FQNNGV. The CDR3 covers 14 residues. V lost 5 bases, J lost 4 bases, and 5 bases stayed unmatched. CDR3 loop: CASSLTGQGYEQYF. In DNA form, the CDR3 reads TGTGCCAGCAGCCTAACGGGACAGGGGTACGAGCAGTACTTC.

There are a few counts of this clone. The chain joins TRBV9 to TRBJ2-2; 11 nucleotides agree with TRBD2. The CDR3 has 13 residues. Trimming removed 8 bases from V and 6 bases from J; junction bases left unmatched: 3. CDR1 and CDR2 from the germline V gene are SGDLS and YYNGEE. The CDR3 coding sequence is TGTGCCAGTTCGGGACTAGCGGCCGGGGAGCTGTTTTTT. It is translated as CASSGLAAGELFF. The full variable domain, with the rest looked up from reference TRBV9 and TRBJ2-2, is DSGVTQTPKHLITATGQRVTLRCSPRSGDLSVYWYQQSLDQGLQFLIQYYNGEERAKGNILERFSAQQFPDLHSELNLSSLELGDSALYFCASSGLAAGELFFGEGSRLTVL.

This clone has at least ten counts. V gene TRBV19 combines with J gene TRBJ1-2, with TRBD1 identical over 11 bases. V was clipped by 3 bases and J by 7 bases; unmatched bases: 7. Germline-derived CDR1 and CDR2 are LNHDA and SQIVND (reference sequence). CDR3 length: 15 residues. The CDR3 sequence: CASSINGQGALGYTF. In nucleotides, the CDR3 is TGTGCCAGTAGTATTAATGGACAGGGGGCGCTTGGCTACACCTTC.

As regards this clone: Other DNA sequences within the sample encode an identical CDR3. The chain is built from TRBV4-1 and TRBJ2-1, with 7 bases fitting TRBD1. The germline gives CDR1 MGHRA, CDR2 YSYEKL. The junction had 2 bases not matched to a gene; V was cut back by 3 bases and J by 0 bases. CDR3 length equals 15 residues. The CDR3 DNA follows: TGCGCCAGCAGCCAGGGACAGTCCTCCTACAATGAGCAGTTCTTC. Its protein is CASSQGQSSYNEQFF.